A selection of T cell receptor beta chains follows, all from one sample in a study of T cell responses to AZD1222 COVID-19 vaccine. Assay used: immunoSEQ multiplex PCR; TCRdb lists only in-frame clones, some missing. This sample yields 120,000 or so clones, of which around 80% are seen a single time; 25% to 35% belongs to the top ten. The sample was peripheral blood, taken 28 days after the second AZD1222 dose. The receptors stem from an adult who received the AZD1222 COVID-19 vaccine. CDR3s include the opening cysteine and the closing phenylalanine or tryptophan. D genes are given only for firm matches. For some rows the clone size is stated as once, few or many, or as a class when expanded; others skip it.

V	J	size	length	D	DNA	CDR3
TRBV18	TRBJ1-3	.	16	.	TGTGCCAGCTCACCACCTGGCGTGCTCTCTGGAAACACCATATATTTT	CASSPPGVLSGNTIYF
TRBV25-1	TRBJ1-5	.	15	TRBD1	TGTGCCAGCAGTGAACAGGGGGCCGGGGTTCAGCCCCAGCATTTT	CASSEQGAGVQPQHF
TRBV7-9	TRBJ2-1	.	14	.	TGTGCCAGCAGCTTAGTCTCAGGCTCATATGAGCAGTTCTTC	CASSLVSGSYEQFF
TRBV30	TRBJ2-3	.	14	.	TGTGCCTGGAGCGCAGGGTTAGGCACAGATACGCAGTATTTT	CAWSAGLGTDTQYF
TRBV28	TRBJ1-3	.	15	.	TGTGCCAGCAGTTTGCCGGAAAAAGGTGGAAACACCATATATTTT	CASSLPEKGGNTIYF
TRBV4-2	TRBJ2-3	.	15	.	TGTGCCAGCAGCCAAGAAGACAGGCCCACAGATACGCAGTATTTT	CASSQEDRPTDTQYF
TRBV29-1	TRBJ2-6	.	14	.	TGCAGCGTTGGACAGTCCTCTGGGGCCAACGTCCTGACTTTC	CSVGQSSGANVLTF
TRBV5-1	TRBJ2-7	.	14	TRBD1	TGCGCCAGCAGCTTGGAAGGGACAGAGGGCGAGCAGTACTTC	CASSLEGTEGEQYF
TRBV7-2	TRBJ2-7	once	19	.	TGTGCCAGCAGCGTAATAGGGGGGATGGGGCGCATAATTTCCTACGAGCAGTACTTC	CASSVIGGMGRIISYEQYF
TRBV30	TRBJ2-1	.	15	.	TGTGCCTGGAGTTTATCCCGCAGCTCCTACAATGAGCAGTTCTTC	CAWSLSRSSYNEQFF
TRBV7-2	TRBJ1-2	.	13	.	TGTGCCAGCAGCTTAGCCCAAGGATATGGCTACACCTTC	CASSLAQGYGYTF
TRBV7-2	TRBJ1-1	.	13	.	TGTGCCAGCAGAAAAGCCGGGGGGACTGAAGCTTTCTTT	CASRKAGGTEAFF
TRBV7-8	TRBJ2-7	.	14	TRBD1	TGTGCCAGCAGCGCCGATGACAGGGGCAACGAGCAGTACTTC	CASSADDRGNEQYF
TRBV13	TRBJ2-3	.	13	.	TGTGCCAGCAGCTCCAGAAGCAGAGATACGCAGTATTTT	CASSSRSRDTQYF
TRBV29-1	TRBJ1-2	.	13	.	TGCAGCGTTGTCACAGGGAGGGCGAGTGGCTACACCTTC	CSVVTGRASGYTF
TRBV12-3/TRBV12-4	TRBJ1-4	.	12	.	TGTGCCAGCAGTAGACCTAATGAAAAACTGTTTTTT	CASSRPNEKLFF
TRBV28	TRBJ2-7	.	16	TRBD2	TGTGCCAGCAGTTTATGGATAGCGGGGGGGACCTACGAGCAGTACTTC	CASSLWIAGGTYEQYF
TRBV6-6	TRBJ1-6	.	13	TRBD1	TGTGCCAGTGACAGGGAGGCGAATTCACCCCTCCACTTT	CASDREANSPLHF
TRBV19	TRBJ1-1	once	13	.	TGTGCCAGTAGTCCAGGGACGAACACTGAAGCTTTCTTT	CASSPGTNTEAFF
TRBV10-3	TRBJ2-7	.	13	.	TGTGCCATCGGAGAGGGTCAAGTCCACGAGCAGTACTTC	CAIGEGQVHEQYF
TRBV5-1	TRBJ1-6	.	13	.	TGCGCCAGCAGCCTCCGAATAGAATCACCCCTCCACTTT	CASSLRIESPLHF
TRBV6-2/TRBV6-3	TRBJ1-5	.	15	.	TGTGCCAGCAGTTCCGGCAGTAAAAGCAATCAGCCCCAGCATTTT	CASSSGSKSNQPQHF
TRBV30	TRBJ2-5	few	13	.	TGTGCCTGGAGTGTTATATCGGAAGAGACCCAGTACTTC	CAWSVISEETQYF
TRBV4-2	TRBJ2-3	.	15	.	TGTGCCAGCAGCCGCGTATCACAGGACACAGATACGCAGTATTTT	CASSRVSQDTDTQYF
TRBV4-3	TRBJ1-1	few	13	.	TGCGCCAGCAGCCAAGGGGGGTTCGCTGAAGCTTTCTTT	CASSQGGFAEAFF
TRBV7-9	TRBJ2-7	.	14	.	TGTGCCAGCAGCCGATCCTTACGAGAATACGAGCAGTACTTC	CASSRSLREYEQYF
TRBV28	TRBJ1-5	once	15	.	TGTGCCAGCATAGGAAGGGGCAGGTTAGATCAGCCCCAGCATTTT	CASIGRGRLDQPQHF
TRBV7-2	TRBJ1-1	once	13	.	TGTGCCAGCAGCTTAATGGGCAGCCCGGTGTCTTTCTTT	CASSLMGSPVSFF
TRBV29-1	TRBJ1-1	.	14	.	TGCAGCGTTGCCCCCCGGCAGATGAACACTGAAGCTTTCTTT	CSVAPRQMNTEAFF
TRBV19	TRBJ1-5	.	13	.	TGTGCCAGTAGTATGGAAAGCAATCAGCCCCAGCATTTT	CASSMESNQPQHF
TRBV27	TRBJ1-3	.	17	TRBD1	TGTGCCAGCAGTCTCAGACAGGGGGGTAGCTCTGGAAACACCATATATTTT	CASSLRQGGSSGNTIYF
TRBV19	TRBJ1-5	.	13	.	TGTGCCTCCGCGGGGACACAGAATCAGCCCCAGCATTTT	CASAGTQNQPQHF
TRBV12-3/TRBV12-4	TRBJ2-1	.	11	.	TGTGCCAGCAGTCAAGGGAATGAGCAGTTCTTC	CASSQGNEQFF
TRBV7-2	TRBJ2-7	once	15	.	TGTGCCAGCAGCTTTGACCTGACAGGTTACTACGAGCAGTACTTC	CASSFDLTGYYEQYF
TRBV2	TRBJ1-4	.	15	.	TGTGCCAGCAGTGATCAAACCTTAACTAATGAAAAACTGTTTTTT	CASSDQTLTNEKLFF
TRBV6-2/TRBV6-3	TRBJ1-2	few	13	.	TGTGCCAGCAGCCCCGGGACCTCCTATGGCTACACCTTC	CASSPGTSYGYTF
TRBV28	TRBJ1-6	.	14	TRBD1	TGTGCCAGCAGTCGAGGAGGGGGCGATTCACCCCTCCACTTT	CASSRGGGDSPLHF
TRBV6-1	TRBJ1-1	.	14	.	TGTGCCAGCAGTGAACAGGGTAATGCAGGTGAAGCTTTCTTT	CASSEQGNAGEAFF
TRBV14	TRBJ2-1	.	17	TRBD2	TGTGCCAGCAGCCAAAGAGGGACTAGCGGGGACTACAATGAGCAGTTCTTC	CASSQRGTSGDYNEQFF
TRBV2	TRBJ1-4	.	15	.	TGTGCCAGCAGTGAAAATGGGCGGCGCAATGAAAAACTGTTTTTT	CASSENGRRNEKLFF
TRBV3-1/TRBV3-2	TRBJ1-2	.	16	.	TGTGCCAGCAGCCAAAGGTGGACAGCTTTTAACTATGGCTACACCTTC	CASSQRWTAFNYGYTF
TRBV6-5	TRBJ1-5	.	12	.	TGTGCCAGCATCGACCCGTATCAGCCCCAGCATTTT	CASIDPYQPQHF
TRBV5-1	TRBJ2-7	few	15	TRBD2	TGCGCCAGCCGGCAATATACTAGCGGGGCCTACGAGCAGTACTTC	CASRQYTSGAYEQYF